Below, 14 T cell receptor beta chains from the same sample are listed, as sequenced in a study of beta chain features in type 1 diabetes. Antigens for these TCRs are unknown. Regarding the study as a whole: Patients with Type 1 diabetes showed moderately but significantly shorter TCRB CDR3s in all four CD4+ subsets.

Expressed TCRB transcripts got sequenced, as all isolated RNA was reverse transcribed. Clones were read by immunoSEQ multiplex PCR, and TCRdb kept only the in-frame ones, dropping some. Of about 68,000 clones listed, about 48% are singletons. Sample: central memory CD4+ T cells from blood. The receptor set was obtained from a man aged 25 to 45 with type 1 diabetes.

The CDR3 here is CASSPGTGTNNYGYTF. The DNA for the CDR3 is TGTGCCAGCTCACCAGGGACAGGGACTAATAACTATGGCTACACCTTC. The chain joins TRBV18 to TRBJ1-2, with 9 bases matching TRBD1. CDR1 is KGHSH, CDR2 LQKENI, per germline. The CDR3 runs to 16 residues. V shed 2 bases and J 1 base; nucleotides not matched to a gene: 5.

This sequence joins TRBV6-5 and TRBJ1-5; D is unresolved. The germline V gene has CDR1 MNHEY and CDR2 SVGAGI. The CDR3 runs 13 residues. Trimming took off 4 bases at V and 6 bases at J, with 10 bases between the two ends. The chain's CDR3 is CASSFQRGQPQHF. In DNA form, the CDR3 reads TGTGCCAGCAGTTTTCAGAGAGGTCAGCCCCAGCATTTT.

The chain links TRBV30 to TRBJ2-3; TRBD2 matches 11 bases. Germline CDR1 and CDR2: GTSNPN and SVGIG (reference sequence). This CDR3 has 14 amino acids. The trim removed 3 bases at V and 4 bases at J, leaving 3 bases unmatched. This CDR3 is CAWSRGLAADTQYF. DNA for the CDR3: TGTGCCTGGAGCCGGGGACTAGCGGCAGATACGCAGTATTTT. Combining the CDR3 with reference TRBV30 and TRBJ2-3 gives the whole variable domain SQTIHQWPATLVQPVGSPLSLECTVEGTSNPNLYWYRQAAGRGLQLLFYSVGIGQISSEVPQNLSASRPQDRQFILSSKKLLLSDSGFYLCAWSRGLAADTQYFGPGTRLTVL.

The rearrangement links TRBV5-6 to TRBJ2-5; a possible D gene is TRBD1 (6 bases). The last part of the DNA fits TRBJ2-7 better; the J call may be wrong. This CDR3 comprises 11 residues. The germline CDR1 and CDR2 sequences are SGHDT and YYEEEE. In DNA, the CDR3 is TGTGCCAGCAGCGCCAGGGGCGAGCAGTACTTC. This translates into CASSARGEQYF.

The V gene is TRBV10-3, the J gene TRBJ2-3; TRBD1 might be the D (6 bases). This CDR3 has 13 amino acids. Per germline, CDR1 ENHRY and CDR2 SYGVKD. Trimming stripped 7 bases from V and 4 bases from J, with 12 bases between. The CDR3 is CAIMGAQADTQYF. CDR3 coding DNA: TGTGCCATCATGGGGGCACAGGCAGATACGCAGTATTTT.

V is TRBV4-2 and J is TRBJ2-1; 9 bases line up with TRBD2. Germline trimming cut 0 bases from V and 10 bases from J; bases unmatched to any gene: 1. This CDR3 contains 13 residues. Germline V gives CDR1 LGHNA, CDR2 YNFKEQ. CDR3 coding DNA: TGTGCCAGCAGCCAAGAAACTAGCGGGGAGCAGTTCTTC. As protein: CASSQETSGEQFF.

The rearrangement joins TRBV7-9 to TRBJ1-4; 7 bases agree with TRBD1. Germline V gene data show CDR1 as SEHNR and CDR2 as FQNEAQ (reference sequence). V was pared by 5 bases and J by 5 bases, with 5 bases of the junction left unmatched. This CDR3 is built from 14 residues. The CDR3 coding sequence is TGTGCCAGCAGCCAAGACAGGGACAATGAAAAACTGTTTTTT. As protein: CASSQDRDNEKLFF.

The J gene is TRBJ1-2, the V gene TRBV19; 9 bases map to TRBD1. Germline lookup yields CDR1 LNHDA and CDR2 SQIVND (reference sequence). The CDR3 runs to 16 residues. V lost 5 bases to trimming and J lost 6 bases; unmatched junction nucleotides: 13. CDR3 nucleotides: TGTGCCAGTAGTCAAGGACAGGGGCCAACTACGAATGGCTACACCTTC. Residues: CASSQGQGPTTNGYTF.

The V and J genes are TRBV30 and TRBJ2-1, with 8 bases matching TRBD2. This CDR3 spans 13 amino acids. Germline lookup yields CDR1 GTSNPN and CDR2 SVGIG (reference sequence). The V gene end was trimmed by 2 bases and the J gene end by 10 bases; junction bases not matched to a gene: 7. The CDR3 reads CAWSPGGAREQFF. Written as DNA, the CDR3 is TGTGCCTGGAGTCCGGGGGGGGCCCGGGAGCAGTTCTTC.

The CDR3 spells CASSLVDSTDTQYF. DNA of the CDR3: TGTGCCAGCAGCTTAGTTGACTCCACAGATACGCAGTATTTT. The chain recombines TRBV7-9 with TRBJ2-3; D is uncertain. Looked up from germline, CDR1 is SEHNR and CDR2 is FQNEAQ (reference sequence). Trimming pared 1 base from V and 2 bases from J, leaving 7 bases between. This CDR3 spans 14 amino acids.

The V gene is TRBV7-2, the J gene TRBJ2-1; D remains ambiguous. V lost 7 bases and J 1 base, leaving 14 bases between the germline ends. The CDR3 contains 15 residues. Germline V gene sequence: CDR1 SGHTA, CDR2 FQGNSA. The CDR3 loop is CASTESARSYNEQFF. The DNA for the CDR3 is TGTGCCAGCACCGAATCAGCGAGATCCTACAATGAGCAGTTCTTC.

DNA of the CDR3: TGTGCCAGCAGCTTCACCCGGGGAGGGGAAACTGAAGCTTTCTTT. Protein sequence: CASSFTRGGETEAFF. The V and J genes are TRBV11-3 and TRBJ1-1; perhaps TRBD1 as D (5 bases). Deletions cut 3 bases from V and 5 bases from J, with 16 bases between. CDR1 and CDR2 (germline): SGHNT, YENEEA. The CDR3 contains 15 residues.

The CDR3 protein is CASSLALSNQPQHF. CDR3 DNA sequence: TGTGCCAGCAGCTTGGCACTTAGCAATCAGCCCCAGCATTTT. The chain recombines TRBV5-5 with TRBJ1-5; D is undetermined. Looked up from germline, CDR1 is SGHKS and CDR2 is YYEKEE (reference sequence). The CDR3 has 14 amino acids. V lost 0 bases, J lost 0 bases, and 4 bases lay in between. Together with reference TRBV5-5 and TRBJ1-5, the CDR3 gives the full variable domain: DAGVTQSPTHLIKTRGQQVTLRCSPISGHKSVSWYQQVLGQGPQFIFQYYEKEERGRGNFPDRFSARQFPNYSSELNVNALLLGDSALYLCASSLALSNQPQHFGDGTRLSIL.

The sample holds a few counts of this clone. Here the CDR3 DNA reads TGTGCCAGCAGCTTGGGATATAGGGGGCACACTGAAGCTTTCTTT. This sequence encodes CASSLGYRGHTEAFF. This chain links TRBV5-6 with TRBJ1-1; 7 positions match TRBD1. Germline V CDR1 and CDR2: SGHDT, YYEEEE. This CDR3 is 15 amino acids long. The V and J ends lost 0 bases and 3 bases, in that order; junction bases with no gene match: 5.